Below are 7 T cell receptor beta chains sequenced from a single sample in a study of blood T cell repertoires in COVID-19. The table came from immunoSEQ multiplex PCR; TCRdb's copy has only in-frame clones and leaves some out. The sample holds under 350,000 clones, around 92% seen once. Source material: peripheral blood. These TCRs come from a woman aged 25-40 years with COVID-19, enrolled during active disease.

The chain recombines TRBV19 with TRBJ1-2; D is uncertain. Germline loops: CDR1 LNHDA, CDR2 SQIVND (reference sequence). The CDR3 length is 11 residues. V was clipped by 8 bases and J by 13 bases, with 17 bases between them. CDR3 sequence reads: CASSTPGIPTF. CDR3 nucleotide sequence: TGTGCCAGTTCCACGCCCGGGATTCCCACCTTC.

The rearrangement joins TRBV10-3 to TRBJ1-6; unclear D gene. The V end was cut by 4 bases, the J end by 10 bases, with 14 bases between. The germline CDR1 and CDR2 sequences are ENHRY and SYGVKD. The CDR3 consists of 14 residues. CDR3 residues: CAISGEWERSPLHF. In DNA form, the CDR3 reads TGTGCCATCAGTGGCGAATGGGAGAGGTCACCCCTCCACTTT.

V usage is TRBV5-4 and J usage is TRBJ2-1; 8 nucleotides line up with TRBD1. This CDR3 contains 16 residues. J gave up 2 bases and V 5 bases, and 9 bases lay outside the gene matches. Per germline, CDR1 SGHNT and CDR2 YYREEE (reference sequence). CDR3 sequence (DNA): TGTGCCAGCAGAACGACGACAGGGGAGACCTACAATGAGCAGTTCTTC. Its translation is CASRTTTGETYNEQFF.

The gene calls are TRBV29-1 and TRBJ2-7; TRBD1 is a possible D gene (6 bases). The CDR3 is 13 amino acids. The germline V gene encodes CDR1 SQVTM and CDR2 ANQGSEA. Trimming took 3 bases from V and 4 from J, leaving 13 bases between them. In DNA form, the CDR3 reads TGCAGCGTTGAGGGGCAGGGGAGATACGAGCAGTACTTC. This translates into CSVEGQGRYEQYF.

The rearrangement links TRBV18 to TRBJ1-2, with TRBD1 identical over 10 bases. The J segment lost 2 bases and the V segment lost 4 bases, leaving 4 bases of the junction unmatched. CDR1 is KGHSH, CDR2 LQKENI, per germline. The CDR3 consists of 15 residues. The DNA of the CDR3 is TGTGCCAGCTCACGAGCGGGACAGGGGAACTATGGCTACACCTTC. Residues: CASSRAGQGNYGYTF.

The V gene is TRBV7-2, the J gene TRBJ2-5; 8 bases align to TRBD2. This CDR3 contains 13 residues. CDR1 is SGHTA and CDR2 is FQGNSA in the germline V gene. Trimming removed 3 bases from V and 5 bases from J; junction bases left unmatched: 2. DNA for the CDR3: TGTGCCAGCAGCTTCGGGGGGGCTGAGACCCAGTACTTC. This codes for CASSFGGAETQYF.

The chain combines TRBV27 with TRBJ1-2; D is unresolved. Trimming left V 4 bases short and J 8 bases short, with 17 bases between. The germline V gene has CDR1 MNHEY and CDR2 SMNVEV (reference sequence). The CDR3 contains 14 residues. The CDR3 is CASSSHTFSRGYTF. The CDR3 DNA sequence: TGTGCCAGCAGTTCACATACTTTTTCTAGAGGCTACACCTTC.